This TCR beta chain was recorded in a study of human T cells and chemical hapten exposure. Trimming pared 1 base from V and 7 bases from J, leaving 14 bases between. The CDR3 is 14 residues long. This clonotype was detected many times. In TCRdb, the RACE reads were re-called with MiXCR into one record per CDR3 protein. The table includes approximately 41,000 distinct CDR3 sequences, around a tenth detected once. The time point: patch test 3, about 24 weeks after DPC sensitization. Described treatment: therapeutic diphenylcyclopropenone sensitization with weekly scalp DPC. Unfractionated whole blood yielded total RNA.

This sequence originates from a man between 50 and 59 years old with alopecia areata. Some clones in this sample may be carry-over from other donors' samples. The chain uses TRBV12-3 or TRBV12-4 and TRBJ2-7, with no clear D. The specimen was whole blood, collected in connection with sensitization to the hapten diphenylcyclopropenone (DPC). CDR3 sequence: CASSLGSGVGEQYF. CDR3 DNA sequence: TGTGCCAGCAGTTTAGGTTCTGGGGTTGGGGAGCAGTACTTC.